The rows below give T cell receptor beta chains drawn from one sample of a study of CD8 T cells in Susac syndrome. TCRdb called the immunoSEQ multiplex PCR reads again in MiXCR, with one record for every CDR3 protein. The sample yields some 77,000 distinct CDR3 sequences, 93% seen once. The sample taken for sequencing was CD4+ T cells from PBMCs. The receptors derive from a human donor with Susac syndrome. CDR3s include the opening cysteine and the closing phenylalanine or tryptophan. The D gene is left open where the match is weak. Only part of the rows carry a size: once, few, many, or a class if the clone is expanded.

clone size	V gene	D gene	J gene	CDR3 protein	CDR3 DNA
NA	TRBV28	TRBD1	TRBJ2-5	CASSIGTAQETQYF	TGTGCCAGCAGTATCGGGACAGCTCAAGAGACCCAGTACTTC
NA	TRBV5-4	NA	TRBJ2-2	CASSLGTPRDTGELFF	TGTGCCAGCAGCTTGGGAACACCTAGAGACACCGGGGAGCTGTTTTTT
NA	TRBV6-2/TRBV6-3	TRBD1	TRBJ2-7	CASKASGTGESYEQYF	TGTGCCAGCAAGGCATCCGGGACAGGGGAATCCTACGAGCAGTACTTC
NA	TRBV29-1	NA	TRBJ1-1	CSARETLEAFF	TGCAGCGCACGGGAGACTTTAGAAGCTTTCTTT
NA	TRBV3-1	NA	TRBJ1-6	CASSQFRGMYSPLHF	TGTGCCAGCAGCCAGTTTCGGGGGATGTATTCACCCCTCCACTTT
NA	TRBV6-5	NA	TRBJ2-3	CASSYRTAKPYSTDTQYF	TGTGCCAGCAGTTACAGGACAGCAAAGCCCTATAGCACAGATACGCAGTATTTT
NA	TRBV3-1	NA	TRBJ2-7	CASSQLRQIVGEQYF	TGTGCCAGCAGCCAACTGCGACAGATCGTCGGCGAGCAGTACTTC
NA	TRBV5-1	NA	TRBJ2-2	CASSLVQFQNTGELFF	TGCGCCAGCAGCTTAGTCCAGTTCCAGAACACCGGGGAGCTGTTTTTT
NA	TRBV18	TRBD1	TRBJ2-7	CASSPGEGAEQYF	TGTGCCAGCTCACCGGGAGAGGGGGCCGAGCAGTACTTC
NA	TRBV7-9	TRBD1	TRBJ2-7	CASSTGAYEQYF	TGTGCCAGTTCAACAGGGGCCTACGAGCAGTACTTC
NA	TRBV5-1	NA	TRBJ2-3	CASSPGRDTQYF	TGCGCCAGCAGCCCAGGGCGAGATACGCAGTATTTT
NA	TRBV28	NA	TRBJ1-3	CASWGGVTSGNTIYF	TGTGCCAGCTGGGGAGGGGTGACGTCGGGAAACACCATATATTTT
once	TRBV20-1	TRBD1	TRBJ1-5	CSAGRDRRNQPQHF	TGCAGTGCTGGCCGGGACAGGAGGAATCAGCCCCAGCATTTT
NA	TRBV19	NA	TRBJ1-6	CASSISRDSPLHF	TGTGCCAGTAGTATTAGTCGGGACTCACCCCTCCACTTT
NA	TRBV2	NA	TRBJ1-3	CASSHSPLGLGPSGNTIYF	TGTGCCAGCAGCCATTCCCCCTTGGGTCTGGGACCCTCTGGAAACACCATATATTTT
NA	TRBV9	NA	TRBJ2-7	CASSEGSNEGSEQYF	TGTGCCAGCAGCGAAGGGTCAAATGAGGGATCCGAGCAGTACTTC
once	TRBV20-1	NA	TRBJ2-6	CSAGKLDSSGANVLTF	TGCAGTGCTGGAAAACTAGACAGCTCTGGGGCCAACGTCCTGACTTTC
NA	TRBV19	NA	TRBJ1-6	CASSINSRGRNSPLHF	TGTGCCAGTAGTATAAACAGCCGGGGAAGGAATTCACCCCTCCACTTT
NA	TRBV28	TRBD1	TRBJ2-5	CASSQGDGPQETQYF	TGTGCCAGCAGTCAGGGGGACGGACCCCAAGAGACCCAGTACTTC
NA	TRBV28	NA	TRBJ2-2	CASARRAGGIMYTGELFF	TGTGCCAGCGCGAGACGGGCAGGGGGGATAATGTACACCGGGGAGCTGTTTTTT
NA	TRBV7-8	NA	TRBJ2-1	CASSLVTGLGNNEQFF	TGTGCCAGCAGCTTAGTAACAGGGCTGGGAAACAATGAGCAGTTCTTC
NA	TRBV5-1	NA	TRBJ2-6	CAGGRSGANVLTF	TGCGCCGGCGGCAGATCTGGGGCCAACGTCCTGACTTTC
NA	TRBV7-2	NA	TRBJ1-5	CASSTRFDTYSNQPQHF	TGTGCCAGCAGCACCCGGTTTGACACATATAGCAATCAGCCCCAGCATTTT
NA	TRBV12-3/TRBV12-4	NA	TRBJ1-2	CASSPRGGLNGYTF	TGTGCCAGCAGTCCCCGGGGCGGTCTGAATGGCTACACCTTC
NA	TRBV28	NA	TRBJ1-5	CASSPMDKGNQPQHF	TGTGCCAGCAGTCCCATGGACAAGGGCAATCAGCCCCAGCATTTT
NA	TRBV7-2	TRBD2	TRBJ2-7	CASSSRGLAGGSYEQYF	TGTGCCAGCAGCTCCCGAGGACTAGCGGGGGGATCCTACGAGCAGTACTTC
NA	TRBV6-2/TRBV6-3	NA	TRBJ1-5	CASSTAKNQPQHF	TGTGCCAGCAGTACCGCGAAAAATCAGCCCCAGCATTTT
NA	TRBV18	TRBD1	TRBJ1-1	CASTNVGGIWGNTEAFF	TGTGCCAGCACCAACGTAGGGGGCATTTGGGGGAACACTGAAGCTTTCTTT